This note documents a single TCR beta chain sequence. The sequencing template was cDNA reverse transcribed from extracted RNA. Libraries were prepared by immunoSEQ multiplex PCR; TCRdb keeps only in-frame clonotypes and omits some of them. The sample includes 110,000 or so clones, less than 70% of them seen just once. Specified treatment: oral pan-JAK inhibitor, 5-10 mg twice daily. CDR3 size: 14 residues. Trimming left V 0 bases short and J 5 bases short, with 10 bases between. In germline, CDR1 is MGHRA, CDR2 YSYEKL. The data were obtained in a study of CD8+ T cells in alopecia areata. This TCR came from a human donor with alopecia areata. The sequencing used CD4+ T cells sorted from blood, collected at week 24, from a patient treated with tofacitinib. The gene calls are TRBV4-1 and TRBJ2-5; D possibly uses TRBD1 or TRBD2 (5 bases each). Here the CDR3 DNA reads TGCGCCAGCAGCCAAGATGGGGGAGTGGAGACCCAGTACTTC. It translates to CASSQDGGVETQYF.